This T cell receptor (beta chain) was captured in a study of immune characterization of retroperitoneal liposarcoma. Trimming removed 6 bases from V and 0 bases from J, with 16 bases in between. Germline CDR1 reads MNHNS; CDR2 reads SASEGT. The length of the CDR3 is 16 residues. MiXCR, applied by TCRdb to the PCR reads, yields one record per CDR3 protein. The sample shows some 1,900 distinct CDR3 sequences, around 43% of them seen only once. This clonotype was counted only a few times. Material: tumor tissue. The chain combines TRBV6-1 with TRBJ2-3; D is ambiguous. This sequence originates from a male donor with retroperitoneal liposarcoma. The CDR3 bases are TGTGCCAGCAGCCCTTTTGGCCCTACTAGCACAGATACGCAGTATTTT. It specifies CASSPFGPTSTDTQYF.